The rows below give T cell receptor beta chains drawn from one sample of a study of blood T cells in healthy people across ages. TCRdb analysed the 5' RACE reads with MiXCR anew, one entry per CDR3 protein. The sample has over 1,500,000 distinct CDR3 sequences, around half seen once. What was sequenced was blood. These receptors were obtained from a woman aged 40-49 years in good health. The conserved cysteine and the conserved F or W are not part of the CDR3 here. Each record gives: V gene, CDR3 length, D gene, CDR3 protein. D genes are given only for firm matches.

TRBV4-3 | 17 | TRBD2 | ASSQTGQLAGVQTHEQF
TRBV20-1 | 12 | TRBD1 | SANGQGSRQPQH
TRBV4-3 | 12 | TRBD1 | ASSHLTGENEQY
TRBV20-1 | 12 | TRBD2 | SAGTSGVTDTQY
TRBV12-3/TRBV12-4 | 11 | NA | ASSLAGSGTQY
TRBV28 | 11 | NA | ASSLWDHTEAF
TRBV5-5 | 9 | NA | ASKDPHEQY
TRBV20-1 | 13 | TRBD2 | SARDSGEAKNIQY
TRBV27 | 13 | NA | ASSTPLGEANEQF
TRBV20-1 | 11 | TRBD1 | SARGTGESGYT
TRBV28 | 14 | NA | ASSTPNTGGAYEQY
TRBV12-5 | 12 | NA | VSAALGGLTEAF
TRBV20-1 | 12 | TRBD2 | SASQRGGEETQY
TRBV4-3 | 12 | TRBD2 | ASSQGLAENEQF
TRBV28 | 12 | TRBD2 | ASRVGTSVETQY
TRBV28 | 10 | NA | ASSQGVSEQY
TRBV5-1 | 12 | NA | ASSLVANYNEQF
TRBV6-5 | 13 | NA | ASSYDDRPNQPQH
TRBV4-2 | 11 | NA | ASSQDRADEQF
TRBV7-9 | 14 | NA | ASSTHGTHHRGTQY
TRBV4-1 | 15 | NA | ASSRKGPPVDYNEQY
TRBV7-2 | 10 | NA | ASSPLTAGYT
TRBV28 | 12 | NA | ASSPLGRERGYT
TRBV20-1 | 15 | NA | SARDQMVVGENYGYT
TRBV7-6 | 11 | NA | ASGPGLGDTQY
TRBV4-3 | 15 | NA | ASSQDIAGLSTDTQY
TRBV9 | 13 | TRBD1 | ASSAGGQAMYEQY
TRBV10-3 | 12 | TRBD1 | AIRPGQEAYEQY